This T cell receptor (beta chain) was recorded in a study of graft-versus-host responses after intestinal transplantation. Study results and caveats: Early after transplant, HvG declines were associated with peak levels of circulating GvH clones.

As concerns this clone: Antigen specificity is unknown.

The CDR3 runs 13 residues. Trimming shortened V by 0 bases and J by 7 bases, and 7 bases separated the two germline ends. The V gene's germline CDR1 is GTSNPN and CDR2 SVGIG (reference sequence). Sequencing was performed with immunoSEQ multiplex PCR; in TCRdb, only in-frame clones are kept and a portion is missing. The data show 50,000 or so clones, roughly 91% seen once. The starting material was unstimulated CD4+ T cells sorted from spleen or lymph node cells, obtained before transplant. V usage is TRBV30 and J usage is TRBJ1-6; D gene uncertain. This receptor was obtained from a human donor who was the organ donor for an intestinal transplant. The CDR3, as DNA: TGTGCCTGGAGTGTAGGTGGGAATTCACCCCTCCACTTT. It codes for CAWSVGGNSPLHF.